These 18 T cell receptor beta chains were all obtained from the same sample, sequenced in a study of CD8+CD57+ T cells in acquired aplastic anemia. Genomic DNA acted as the template from which TCR beta VDJ combination and CDR3 sequence profiling were carried out. From the reads, TCRdb called clonotypes with MiXCR, one entry per CDR3 protein. The table has 150,000 to 200,000 distinct CDR3 sequences, about 64% seen once; the top ten hold approximately 42%. Patients picked for sequencing had shown CD8+CD57+ cell expansion detected by flow cytometry. Input material: sorted CD4+, CD8+, or CD8+CD57+ T cells (not recorded which) from PBMCs. These receptors originate from a human donor with aplastic anemia.

The chain has TRBV10-3 and TRBJ1-5; D unclear. CDR3 length: 13 amino acids. Germline V gives CDR1 ENHRY, CDR2 SYGVKD. V lost 4 bases and J 11 bases, leaving 15 bases between the germline ends. In nucleotides, the CDR3 is TGTGCCATCAGTGCCCCGCCCTCAGACGCCCAGCATTTT. This sequence encodes CAISAPPSDAQHF.

The chain carries TRBV7-9 and TRBJ2-7; possibly TRBD1 for D (6 bases). The CDR3 runs 16 residues. Trimming removed 6 bases from V and 5 bases from J, with 23 bases in between. Germline lookup yields CDR1 SEHNR and CDR2 FQNEAQ (reference sequence). The CDR3, as DNA: TGTGCCAGCAGTCCCTCGTTCGGTCAGGGGCGGGACGAGCAGTACTTC. Amino acid sequence: CASSPSFGQGRDEQYF.

This clonotype was detected a few times. The V and J genes are TRBV9 and TRBJ2-7; D unclear. The length of the CDR3 is 12 residues. The germline V and J ends were trimmed by 2 bases and 8 bases, with 11 bases remaining between them. Germline CDR1 SGDLS, CDR2 YYNGEE. CDR3 sequence reads: CASSVQVVKQYF. For the CDR3, the DNA is TGTGCCAGCAGCGTCCAGGTTGTGAAGCAGTACTTC.

The chain joins TRBV3-1 to TRBJ1-6; 7 nucleotides match TRBD1. Germline CDR1 and CDR2: LGHDT and YNNKEL (reference sequence). The CDR3 covers 13 residues. The V segment lost 4 bases and the J segment 11 bases; nucleotides outside the gene matches: 5. CDR3 sequence: CASSRTDRPPLHF. CDR3 nucleotides: TGTGCCAGCAGCCGTACGGACAGGCCACCCCTCCACTTT. Full variable domain (missing parts from reference TRBV3-1 and TRBJ1-6): DTAVSQTPKYLVTQMGNDKSIKCEQNLGHDTMYWYKQDSKKFLKIMFSYNNKELIINETVPNRFSPKSPDKAHLNLHINSLELGDSAVYFCASSRTDRPPLHFGNGTRLTVT.

The rearrangement links TRBV2 to TRBJ2-5, with unresolved D. Germline loops: CDR1 SNHLY, CDR2 FYNNEI. V was clipped by 8 bases and J by 4 bases, with 17 bases between them. CDR3 length: 14 residues. The CDR3 loop is CASSSDWVGETQYF. The CDR3 bases are TGTGCCAGCTCCAGTGATTGGGTCGGAGAGACCCAGTACTTC.

This rearrangement joins TRBV12-3 or TRBV12-4 to TRBJ1-1; D perhaps matches TRBD1 (6 bases). The V end lost 6 bases, the J end lost 8 bases, and 13 bases lay between the germline ends. The CDR3 spans 12 residues. CDR3 sequence reads: CASSSDRTEAFF. The DNA for the CDR3 is TGTGCCAGCAGCTCCGACAGGACCGAAGCTTTCTTT.

The J gene is TRBJ1-2, the V gene TRBV9, with a weak D call TRBD1 (6 bases). Germline assignment: CDR1 SGDLS and CDR2 YYNGEE. The CDR3 runs 16 residues. The ends were cut back, 5 bases at V and 6 bases at J, with 23 bases in the middle. DNA for the CDR3: TGTGCCAGCAGTGAACAAAAGGGGGGAAGTCGGGATGGCTACACCTTC. This gives the protein CASSEQKGGSRDGYTF.

Turning to this clonotype: The junction differs from germline at one of its ends, possibly a read error. The chain combines TRBV7-2 with TRBJ1-2; D may be TRBD1 (5 bases). This CDR3 has 14 amino acids. Germline-derived CDR1 and CDR2 are SGHTA and FQGNSA. CDR3 coding DNA: TGCGCCAGCAGCCAAGTGAATACAGGCTATGGCTACACCTTC. Amino acids: CASSQVNTGYGYTF.

The gene calls are TRBV20-1 and TRBJ2-3; TRBD2 matches 8 bases. With 0 bases clipped from V and 1 base from J, the junction kept 3 bases outside the gene matches. This CDR3 contains 15 residues. The germline V gene has CDR1 DFQATT and CDR2 SNEGSKA (reference sequence). CDR3 sequence reads: CSARDRAGGTDTQYF. CDR3 DNA: TGCAGTGCTAGAGATCGAGCGGGGGGCACAGATACGCAGTATTTT.

The chain uses TRBV9 and TRBJ2-5; 8 bases match TRBD1. The junction had 5 bases not matched to a gene; V was cut back by 2 bases and J by 5 bases. The CDR3 length is 14 residues. Germline-derived CDR1 and CDR2 are SGDLS and YYNGEE. Written as DNA, the CDR3 is TGTGCCAGCAGCGTTTTTCAGGGGGCGGAGACCCAGTACTTC. Protein product: CASSVFQGAETQYF.

This clonotype was seen just once. This may arise from a read error, as a much more abundant clone is one base away. CDR3: CASSEASGSGTQYF. The CDR3 DNA reads as TGTGCCAGCAGTGAGGCTAGCGGGAGTGGTACGCAGTATTTT. This rearrangement joins TRBV25-1 to TRBJ2-3, with 10 positions matching TRBD2. Germline values: CDR1 MGHDK, CDR2 SYGVNS. V lost 3 bases, J lost 8 bases, and 5 bases stayed unmatched. The CDR3 length is 14 residues.

The J gene is TRBJ2-2, the V gene TRBV15; D gene uncertain. This CDR3 region has 14 residues. V gave up 3 bases and J gave up 0 bases, with 5 bases separating them. CDR1 is LNHNV, CDR2 YYDKDF, per germline (reference sequence). CDR3 sequence: CATSSDSNTGELFF. For the CDR3, the DNA is TGTGCCACCAGCAGTGACTCGAACACCGGGGAGCTGTTTTTT.

The CDR3 nucleotides read TGTGCCAGCAGTCCCCCGAGTGGGACCCAGTACTTC. Translating it yields CASSPPSGTQYF. The chain couples TRBV2 to TRBJ2-3; D uncertain. The DNA end favors TRBJ2-5, so the J call may be wrong. The CDR3 is 12 amino acids. From germline, CDR1 is SNHLY and CDR2 FYNNEI.

This chain connects TRBV5-1 to TRBJ2-7, with TRBD1 matching 11 bases. Losses at the gene ends were 4 bases for V and 6 bases for J; bases not matched to a gene: 9. CDR1 and CDR2 (germline): SGHRS, YFSETQ. The CDR3 has 15 residues. The CDR3 nucleotides read TGCGCCAGCAGCCCGCCAAGGACAGGGGGCGCCGAGCAGTACTTC. Translation: CASSPPRTGGAEQYF. Full variable domain (outside the CDR3, taken from reference TRBV5-1 and TRBJ2-7): KAGVTQTPRYLIKTRGQQVTLSCSPISGHRSVSWYQQTPGQGLQFLFEYFSETQRNKGNFPGRFSGRQFSNSRSEMNVSTLELGDSALYLCASSPPRTGGAEQYFGPGTRLTVT.

This chain joins TRBV7-2 and TRBJ2-6; TRBD2 matches at 7 bases. CDR1 SGHTA and CDR2 FQGNSA come from the germline V gene. The CDR3 spans 17 residues. J gave up 2 bases and V 1 base, and 5 bases lay outside the gene matches. CDR3 nucleotide sequence: TGTGCCAGCAGCTTAGAGAGGGGAGGGGCTGGGGCCAACGTCCTGACTTTC. This encodes CASSLERGGAGANVLTF.

V gene TRBV2 combines with J gene TRBJ1-6; D gene unclear. Per the germline V gene, CDR1 is SNHLY and CDR2 is FYNNEI. V lost 5 bases and J lost 4, with 9 bases in between. The CDR3 contains 14 residues. In DNA form, the CDR3 reads TGTGCCAGCAGTACCGGGATTTATAATTCACCCCTCCACTTT. As protein: CASSTGIYNSPLHF.

A word on this clonotype: A much larger clone sits a single nucleotide away, making a read error possible. In this CDR3 the conserved last residue, phenylalanine or tryptophan, is missing, so a read error is likely. V and J are TRBV9 and TRBJ2-1, with 8 bases matching TRBD1. The CDR3 is 15 amino acids. CDR1 is SGDLS and CDR2 is YYNGEE in the germline V gene. Trimming took 5 bases from V and 2 from J; bases not matched to a gene: 6. CDR3 DNA sequence: TGTGCCAGCAGTGAGGAACAGGGGGCCTACAATGAGCAGTTCCTC. This sequence encodes CASSEEQGAYNEQFL.

This clonotype appeared many times. The chain combines TRBV7-9 with TRBJ2-7; unclear D gene. With 5 bases removed from V and 1 base from J, the gap between germline ends came to 3 bases. The CDR3 length is 11 residues. CDR1 and CDR2 from the germline V gene are SEHNR and FQNEAQ (reference sequence). This chain's CDR3 is CASSASYEQYF. The CDR3 nucleotides read TGTGCCAGCAGCGCTTCCTACGAGCAGTACTTC. The full variable domain, rest sourced from reference TRBV7-9 and TRBJ2-7, is DTGVSQNPRHKITKRGQNVTFRCDPISEHNRLYWYRQTLGQGPEFLTYFQNEAQLEKSRLLSDRFSAERPKGSFSTLEIQRTEQGDSAMYLCASSASYEQYFGPGTRLTVT.